This T cell receptor (beta chain) was sequenced in a study of blood T cell repertoires in COVID-19. Study as a whole: Material from acute and convalescent COVID-19 was sourced from the United States, Italy and Spain. The cDNA or gDNA used as material had been derived from T cells, B-cell-depleted T cells, or PBMCs.

Original data processing: Amplifying reference gene primers gave estimates of nucleated cell counts. Assay: immunoSEQ multiplex PCR; the TCRdb copy retains only in-frame clones and omits some. D and trimming were read from the DNA, whereas the V and J calls and clone size are those reported in that table. The table includes 250,000 to 400,000 clones, 87% detected once. This CDR3 has 14 amino acids. CDR1 and CDR2 (germline): SGHTA, FQGNSA. V dropped 5 bases and J dropped 5 bases, with 15 bases sitting between them. This TCR was sampled from a man aged 50-59 years with active or convalescent COVID-19. The material sequenced was peripheral blood. The V and J genes are TRBV7-2 and TRBJ2-5, with a tentative D call TRBD2 (5 bases). The CDR3 DNA reads as TGTGCCAGCAGCCGGAGGACCGGCACCGAGACCCAGTACTTC. Translating gives CASSRRTGTETQYF.